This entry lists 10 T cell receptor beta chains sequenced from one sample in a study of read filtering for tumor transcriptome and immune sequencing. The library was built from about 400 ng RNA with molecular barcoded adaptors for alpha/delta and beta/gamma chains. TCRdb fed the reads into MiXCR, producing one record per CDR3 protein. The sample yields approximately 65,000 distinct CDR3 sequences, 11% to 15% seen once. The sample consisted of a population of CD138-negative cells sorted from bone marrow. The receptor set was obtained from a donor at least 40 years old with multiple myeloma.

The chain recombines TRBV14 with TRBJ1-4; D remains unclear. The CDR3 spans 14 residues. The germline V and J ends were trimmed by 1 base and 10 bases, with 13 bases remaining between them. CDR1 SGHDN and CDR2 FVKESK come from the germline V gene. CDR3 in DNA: TGTGCCAGCAGCCAAGCAGTCGGCACGGGAAAACTGTTTTTT. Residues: CASSQAVGTGKLFF.

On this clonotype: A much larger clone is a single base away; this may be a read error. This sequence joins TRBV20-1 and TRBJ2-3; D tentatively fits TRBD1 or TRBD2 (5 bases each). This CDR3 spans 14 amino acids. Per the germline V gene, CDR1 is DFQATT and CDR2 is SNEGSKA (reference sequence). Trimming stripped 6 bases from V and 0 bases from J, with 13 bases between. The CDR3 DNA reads TGCAGTGCCGACGAGGGGTCTAGCACAGATACGCAGTATTTT. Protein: CSADEGSSTDTQYF.

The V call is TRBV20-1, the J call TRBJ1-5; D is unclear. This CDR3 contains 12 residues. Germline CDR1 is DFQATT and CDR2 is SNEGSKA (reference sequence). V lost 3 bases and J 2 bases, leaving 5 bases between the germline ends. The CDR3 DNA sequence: TGCAGTGCTAGGCAGGGCAATCAGCCCCAGCATTTT. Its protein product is CSARQGNQPQHF.

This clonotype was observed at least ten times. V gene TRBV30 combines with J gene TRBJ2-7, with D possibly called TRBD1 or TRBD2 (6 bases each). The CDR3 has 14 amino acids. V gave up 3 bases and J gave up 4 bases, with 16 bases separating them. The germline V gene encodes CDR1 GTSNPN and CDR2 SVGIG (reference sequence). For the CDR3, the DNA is TGTGCCTGGAGCCCTCGGGGGCGAGTTTACGAGCAGTACTTC. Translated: CAWSPRGRVYEQYF.

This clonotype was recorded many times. The CDR3 DNA sequence: TGTGCCAGCAGCCGATCGGGGGGAACTGAAGCTTTCTTT. As protein: CASSRSGGTEAFF. The chain couples TRBV14 to TRBJ1-1; the D gene is possibly TRBD1 (5 bases). V gave up 4 bases and J gave up 5 bases, with 11 bases separating them. The CDR3 has 13 residues. CDR1 is SGHDN and CDR2 is FVKESK in the germline V gene.

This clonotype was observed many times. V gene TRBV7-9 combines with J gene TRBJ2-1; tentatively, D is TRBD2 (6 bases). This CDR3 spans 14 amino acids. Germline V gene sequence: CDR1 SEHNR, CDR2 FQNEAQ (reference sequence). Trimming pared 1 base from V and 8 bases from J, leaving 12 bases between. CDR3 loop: CASSLGRREDEQFF. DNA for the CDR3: TGTGCCAGCAGCTTAGGCCGCAGGGAGGATGAGCAGTTCTTC.

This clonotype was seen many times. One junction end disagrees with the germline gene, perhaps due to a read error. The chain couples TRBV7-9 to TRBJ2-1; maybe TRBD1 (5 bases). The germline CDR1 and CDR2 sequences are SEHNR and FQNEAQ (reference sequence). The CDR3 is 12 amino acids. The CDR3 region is CASSSTGDERFF. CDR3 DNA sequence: TGTGCCAGCAGCTCTACAGGCGATGAGCGGTTCTTC.

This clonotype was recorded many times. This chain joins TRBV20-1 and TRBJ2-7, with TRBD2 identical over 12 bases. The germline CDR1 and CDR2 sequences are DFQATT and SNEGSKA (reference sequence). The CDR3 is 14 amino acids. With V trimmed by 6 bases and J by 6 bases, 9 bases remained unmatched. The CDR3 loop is CSAILAGGPGEQYF. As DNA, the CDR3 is TGCAGTGCCATTCTAGCGGGAGGGCCGGGCGAGCAGTACTTC.

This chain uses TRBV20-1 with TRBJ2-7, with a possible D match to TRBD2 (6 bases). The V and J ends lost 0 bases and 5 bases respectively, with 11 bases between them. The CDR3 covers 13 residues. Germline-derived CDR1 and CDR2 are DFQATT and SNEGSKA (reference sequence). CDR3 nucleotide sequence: TGCAGTGCTAGAGATCCGGGAGTACACGAGCAGTACTTC. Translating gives CSARDPGVHEQYF.

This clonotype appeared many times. CDR3 region: CASNPLDGPVGDTQYF. The CDR3 DNA reads as TGTGCCAGCAACCCCCTGGACGGGCCAGTGGGGGATACGCAGTATTTT. V usage is TRBV11-2 and J usage is TRBJ2-3, with D unresolved. This CDR3 is 16 amino acids long. Germline CDR1 reads SGHAT; CDR2 reads FQNNGV. V shed 7 bases and J shed 6 bases, with 23 bases lying between them.